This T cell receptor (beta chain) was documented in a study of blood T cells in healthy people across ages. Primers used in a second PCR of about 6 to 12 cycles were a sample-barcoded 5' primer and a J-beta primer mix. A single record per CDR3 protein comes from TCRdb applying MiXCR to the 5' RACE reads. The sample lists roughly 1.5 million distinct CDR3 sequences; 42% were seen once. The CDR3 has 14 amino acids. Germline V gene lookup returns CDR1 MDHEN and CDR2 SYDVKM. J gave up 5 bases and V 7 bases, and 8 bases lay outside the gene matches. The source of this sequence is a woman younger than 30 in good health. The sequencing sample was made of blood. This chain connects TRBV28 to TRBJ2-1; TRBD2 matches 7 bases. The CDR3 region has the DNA TGTGCCAGCAATGGAGCGGGATCACACAATGAGCAGTTCTTC. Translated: CASNGAGSHNEQFF.